This T cell receptor beta chain was found in a study of T-cell reconstitution after alpha-beta-depleted transplantation in children. Study-wide results and limits: Newly produced T cells mostly accounted for T-cell counts and diversity one year post-transplant. Expanded graft clones, several hundred of them, were reportedly the source of alpha-beta T cells about two months after transplant. TCRbeta diversity was high at day 60 in some patients (a result of surviving recipient T cells and thymic progenitors).

This clonotype was seen more than once but under ten times. What it binds is not known. The V gene lost 0 bases and the J gene lost 1 base, with 6 bases spanning the gap. The CDR3 spans 13 residues. Germline values: CDR1 SQVTM, CDR2 ANQGSEA. The library targeted TCRbeta and was prepared with unique molecular identifiers. From the PCR reads, TCRdb called clonotypes with MiXCR, one entry per CDR3 protein. The sample carries 800,000 to 1,000,000 distinct CDR3 sequences, around 30% recorded once. This TCR was sampled from a boy younger than two who had a stem cell transplant for SCID, so the T cells may come from the graft donor. Here the sequenced sample was PBMCs, mostly from graft donor cells, taken 360 days after TCRalphabeta/CD19-depleted stem cell transplant. The V and J genes are TRBV29-1 and TRBJ2-5; no clear D gene. This chain's CDR3 is CSVEEYSQETQYF. The CDR3 nucleotides read TGCAGCGTTGAAGAGTACAGCCAAGAGACCCAGTACTTC.